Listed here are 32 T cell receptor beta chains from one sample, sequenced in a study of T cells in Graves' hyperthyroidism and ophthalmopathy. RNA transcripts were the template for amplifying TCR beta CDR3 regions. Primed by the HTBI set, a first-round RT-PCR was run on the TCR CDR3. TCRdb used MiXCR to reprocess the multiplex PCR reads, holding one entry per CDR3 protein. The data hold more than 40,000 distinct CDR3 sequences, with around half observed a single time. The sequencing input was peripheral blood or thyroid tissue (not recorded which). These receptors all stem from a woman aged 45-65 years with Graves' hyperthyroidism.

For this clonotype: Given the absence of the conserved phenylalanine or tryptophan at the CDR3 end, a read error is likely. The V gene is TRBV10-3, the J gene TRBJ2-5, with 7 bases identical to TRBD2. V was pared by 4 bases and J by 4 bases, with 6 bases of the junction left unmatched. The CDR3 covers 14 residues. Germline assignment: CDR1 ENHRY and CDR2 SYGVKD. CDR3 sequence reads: CAISGAGNLETQYL. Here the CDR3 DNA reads TGTGCCATCAGTGGAGCGGGAAATCTAGAGACCCAGTACCTC.

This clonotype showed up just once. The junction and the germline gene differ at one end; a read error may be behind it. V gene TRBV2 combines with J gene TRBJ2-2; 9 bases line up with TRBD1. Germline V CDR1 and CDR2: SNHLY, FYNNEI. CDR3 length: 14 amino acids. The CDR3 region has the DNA TGTGCTAGCAGTGGGACAGGGAGCATCGGGGAGCTGTTTTTT. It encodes CASSGTGSIGELFF. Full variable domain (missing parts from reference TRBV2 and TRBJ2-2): EPEVTQTPSHQVTQMGQEVILRCVPISNHLYFYWYRQILGQKVEFLVSFYNNEISEKSEIFDDQFSVERPDGSNFTLKIRSTKLEDSAMYFCASSGTGSIGELFFGEGSRLTVL.

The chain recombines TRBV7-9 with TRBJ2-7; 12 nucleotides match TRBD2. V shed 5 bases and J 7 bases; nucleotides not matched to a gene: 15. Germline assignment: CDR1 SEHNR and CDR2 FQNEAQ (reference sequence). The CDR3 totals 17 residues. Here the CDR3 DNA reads TGTGCCAGCAGCCTACACAGGGCCCGACTAGCGGGAGAAGAGCAGTACTTC. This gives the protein CASSLHRARLAGEEQYF.

In DNA form, the CDR3 reads TGTGCCAGCAGCTTTCCCCCGGGACAGGGCTCTAGTGGGGCCAACGTCCTGACTTTC. Translating gives CASSFPPGQGSSGANVLTF. The rearrangement joins TRBV7-6 to TRBJ2-6; 9 bases are shared with TRBD1. The CDR3 runs 19 residues. Per germline, CDR1 SGHVS and CDR2 FNYEAQ. The V segment lost 3 bases and the J segment 3 bases; nucleotides outside the gene matches: 12.

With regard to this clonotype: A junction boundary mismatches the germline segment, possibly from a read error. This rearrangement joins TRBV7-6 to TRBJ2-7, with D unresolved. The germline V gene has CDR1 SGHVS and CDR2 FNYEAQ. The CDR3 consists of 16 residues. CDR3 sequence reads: CASSFSLTSSKSEQHF. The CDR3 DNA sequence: TGTGCCAGCAGCTTTAGTCTGACAAGCTCCAAGTCCGAGCAGCACTTC.

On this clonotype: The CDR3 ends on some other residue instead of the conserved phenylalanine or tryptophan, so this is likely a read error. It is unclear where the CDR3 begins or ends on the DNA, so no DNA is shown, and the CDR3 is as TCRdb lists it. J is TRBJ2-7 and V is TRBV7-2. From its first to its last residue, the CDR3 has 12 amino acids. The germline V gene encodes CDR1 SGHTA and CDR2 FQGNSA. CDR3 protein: CASSLFRGYEQY.

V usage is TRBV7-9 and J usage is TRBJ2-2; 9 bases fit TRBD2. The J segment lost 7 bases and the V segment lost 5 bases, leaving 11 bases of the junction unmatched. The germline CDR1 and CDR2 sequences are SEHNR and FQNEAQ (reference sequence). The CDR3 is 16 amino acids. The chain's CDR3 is CASSPPSGRRGGELFF. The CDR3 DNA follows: TGTGCCAGCAGCCCTCCGAGCGGGAGGCGCGGCGGGGAGCTGTTTTTT.

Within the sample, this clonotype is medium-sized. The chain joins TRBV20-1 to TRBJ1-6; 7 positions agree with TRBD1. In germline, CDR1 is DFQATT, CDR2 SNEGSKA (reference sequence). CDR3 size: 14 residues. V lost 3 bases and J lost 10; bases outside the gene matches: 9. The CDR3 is CSASREGGDSPLHF. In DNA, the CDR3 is TGCAGTGCTAGTCGAGAAGGGGGCGACTCACCCCTCCACTTT.

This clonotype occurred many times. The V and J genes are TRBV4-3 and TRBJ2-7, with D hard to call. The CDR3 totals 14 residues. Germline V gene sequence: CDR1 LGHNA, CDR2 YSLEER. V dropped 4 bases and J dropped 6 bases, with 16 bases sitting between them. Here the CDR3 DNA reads TGCGCCAGCAGCCCATCAAGGAGTGGCTCCGAGCAGTACTTC. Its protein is CASSPSRSGSEQYF.

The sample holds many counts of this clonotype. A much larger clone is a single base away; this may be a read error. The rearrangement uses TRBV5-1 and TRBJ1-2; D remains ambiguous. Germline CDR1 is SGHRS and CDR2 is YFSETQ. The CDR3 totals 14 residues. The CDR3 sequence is CASGLDGFSYGYTF. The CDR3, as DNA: TGCGCCAGCGGCTTGGATGGGTTCAGCTATGGCTACACCTTC.

The CDR3 loop is CASIKDGELFF. CDR3 in DNA: TGTGCCAGCATCAAAGACGGGGAGCTGTTTTTT. The genes are TRBV6-5 and TRBJ2-2; D ambiguous. Germline assignment: CDR1 MNHEY and CDR2 SVGAGI. V lost 7 bases and J 7 bases, leaving 7 bases between the germline ends. The CDR3 length is 11 residues.

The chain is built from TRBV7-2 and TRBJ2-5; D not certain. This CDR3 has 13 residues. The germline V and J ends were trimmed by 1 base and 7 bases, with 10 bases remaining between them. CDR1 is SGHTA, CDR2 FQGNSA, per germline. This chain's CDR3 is CASSLELGRTQYF. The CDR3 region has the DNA TGTGCCAGCAGCTTAGAGTTAGGGCGGACCCAGTACTTC. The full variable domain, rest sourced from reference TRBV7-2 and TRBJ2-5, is GAGVSQSPSNKVTEKGKDVELRCDPISGHTALYWYRQSLGQGLEFLIYFQGNSAPDKSGLPSDRFSAERTGGSVSTLTIQRTQQEDSAVYLCASSLELGRTQYFGPGTRLLVL.

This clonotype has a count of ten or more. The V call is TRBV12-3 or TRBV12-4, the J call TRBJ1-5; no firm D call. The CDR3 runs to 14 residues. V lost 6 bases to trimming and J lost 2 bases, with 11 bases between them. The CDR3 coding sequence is TGTGCCAGCAGCTTCCCCGGGGGCAATCAGCCCCAGCATTTT. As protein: CASSFPGGNQPQHF.

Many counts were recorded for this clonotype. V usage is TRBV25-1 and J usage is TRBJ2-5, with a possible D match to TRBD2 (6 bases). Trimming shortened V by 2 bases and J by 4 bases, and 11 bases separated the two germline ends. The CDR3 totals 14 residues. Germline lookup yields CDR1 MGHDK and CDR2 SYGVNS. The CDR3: CASSEVVGGETQYF. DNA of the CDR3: TGTGCCAGCAGTGAAGTTGTCGGGGGAGAGACCCAGTACTTC.

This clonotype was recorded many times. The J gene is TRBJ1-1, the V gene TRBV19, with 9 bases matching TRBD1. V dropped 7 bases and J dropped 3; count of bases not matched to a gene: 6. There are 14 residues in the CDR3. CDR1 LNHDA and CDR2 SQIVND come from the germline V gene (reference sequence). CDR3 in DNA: TGTGCCAGTACCCCGGACAGGGGAGACACTGAAGCTTTCTTT. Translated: CASTPDRGDTEAFF.

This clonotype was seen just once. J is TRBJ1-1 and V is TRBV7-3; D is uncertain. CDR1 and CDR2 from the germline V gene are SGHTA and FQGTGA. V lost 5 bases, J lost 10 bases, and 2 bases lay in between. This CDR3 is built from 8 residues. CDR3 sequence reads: CASSTAFF. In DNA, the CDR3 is TGTGCCAGCAGCACAGCTTTCTTT. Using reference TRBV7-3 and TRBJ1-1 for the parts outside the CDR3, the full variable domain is GAGVSQTPSNKVTEKGKYVELRCDPISGHTALYWYRQSLGQGPEFLIYFQGTGAADDSGLPNDRFFAVRPEGSVSTLKIQRTERGDSAVYLCASSTAFFGQGTRLTVV.

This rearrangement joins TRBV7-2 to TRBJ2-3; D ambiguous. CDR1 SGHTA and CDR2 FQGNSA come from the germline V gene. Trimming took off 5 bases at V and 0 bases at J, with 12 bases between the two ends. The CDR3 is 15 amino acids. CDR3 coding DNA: TGTGCCAGCAGCGTGGCCGCGGATAGCACAGATACGCAGTATTTT. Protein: CASSVAADSTDTQYF.

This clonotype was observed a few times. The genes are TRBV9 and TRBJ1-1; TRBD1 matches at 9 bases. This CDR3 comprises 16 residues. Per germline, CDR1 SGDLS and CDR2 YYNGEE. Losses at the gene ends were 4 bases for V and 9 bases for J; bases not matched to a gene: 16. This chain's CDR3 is CASSPDLTGGAPKAFF. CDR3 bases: TGTGCCAGCAGCCCGGATCTGACAGGGGGTGCCCCGAAAGCTTTCTTT.

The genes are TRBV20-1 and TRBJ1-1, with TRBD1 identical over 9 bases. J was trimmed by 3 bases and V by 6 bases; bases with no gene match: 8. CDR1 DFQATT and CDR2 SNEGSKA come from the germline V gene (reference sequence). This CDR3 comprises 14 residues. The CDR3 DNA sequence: TGCAGTGCGATCACCGACAGGGGGGACACTGAAGCTTTCTTT. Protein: CSAITDRGDTEAFF.

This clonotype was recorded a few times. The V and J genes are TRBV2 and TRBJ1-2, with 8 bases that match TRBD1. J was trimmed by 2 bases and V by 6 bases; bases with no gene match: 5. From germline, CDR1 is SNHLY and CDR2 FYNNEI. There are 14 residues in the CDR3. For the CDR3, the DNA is TGTGCCAGCAGCGGACAGGGCGGGAACTATGGCTACACCTTC. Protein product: CASSGQGGNYGYTF.

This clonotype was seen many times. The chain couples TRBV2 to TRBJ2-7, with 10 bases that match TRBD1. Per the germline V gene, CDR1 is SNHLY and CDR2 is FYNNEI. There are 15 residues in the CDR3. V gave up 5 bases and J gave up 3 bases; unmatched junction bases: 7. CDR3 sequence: CASSPTGTGVYEQYF. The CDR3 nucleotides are TGTGCCAGCAGTCCGACCGGGACAGGGGTCTACGAGCAGTACTTC.

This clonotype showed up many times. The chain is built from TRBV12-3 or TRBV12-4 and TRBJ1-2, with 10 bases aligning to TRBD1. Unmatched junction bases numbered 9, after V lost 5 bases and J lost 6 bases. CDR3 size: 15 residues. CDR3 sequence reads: CASSDSRQGAHGYTF. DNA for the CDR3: TGTGCCAGCAGTGATTCGCGACAGGGGGCTCATGGCTACACCTTC.

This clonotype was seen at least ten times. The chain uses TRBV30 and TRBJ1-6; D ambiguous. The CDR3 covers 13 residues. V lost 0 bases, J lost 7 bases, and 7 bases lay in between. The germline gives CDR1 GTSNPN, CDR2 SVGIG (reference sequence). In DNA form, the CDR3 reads TGTGCCTGGAGTGTACGTCAGAATTCACCCCTCCACTTT. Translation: CAWSVRQNSPLHF.

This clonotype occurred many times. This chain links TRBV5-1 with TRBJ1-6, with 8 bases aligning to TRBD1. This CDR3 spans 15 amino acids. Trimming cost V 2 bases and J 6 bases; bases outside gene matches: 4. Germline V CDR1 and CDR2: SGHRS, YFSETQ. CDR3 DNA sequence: TGCGCCAGCAGCTTACGACAGGGGCGTAATTCACCCCTCCACTTT. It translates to CASSLRQGRNSPLHF.

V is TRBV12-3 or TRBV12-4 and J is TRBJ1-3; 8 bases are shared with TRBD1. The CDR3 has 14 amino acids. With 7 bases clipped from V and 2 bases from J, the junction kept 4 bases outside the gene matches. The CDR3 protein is CASKLTGAGNTIYF. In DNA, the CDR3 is TGTGCCAGCAAACTGACAGGGGCTGGAAACACCATATATTTT.

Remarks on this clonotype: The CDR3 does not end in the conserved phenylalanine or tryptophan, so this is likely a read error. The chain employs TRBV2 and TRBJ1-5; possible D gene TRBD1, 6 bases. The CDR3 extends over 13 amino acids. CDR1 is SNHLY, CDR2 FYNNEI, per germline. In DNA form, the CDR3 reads TGCGCCAGCAGTGTCAAGGGGGATCAGCCCCAGCATTCT. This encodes CASSVKGDQPQHS.

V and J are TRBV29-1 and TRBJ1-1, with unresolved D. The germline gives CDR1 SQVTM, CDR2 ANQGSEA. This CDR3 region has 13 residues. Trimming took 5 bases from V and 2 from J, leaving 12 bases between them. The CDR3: CSVKGRPNTEAFF. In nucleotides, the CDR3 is TGCAGCGTTAAAGGTCGTCCCAACACTGAAGCTTTCTTT.

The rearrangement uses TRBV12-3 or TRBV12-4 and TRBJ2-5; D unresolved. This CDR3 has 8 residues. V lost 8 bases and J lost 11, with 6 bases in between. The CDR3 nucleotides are TGTGCCAGCGGGCGACAGTACTTC. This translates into CASGRQYF.

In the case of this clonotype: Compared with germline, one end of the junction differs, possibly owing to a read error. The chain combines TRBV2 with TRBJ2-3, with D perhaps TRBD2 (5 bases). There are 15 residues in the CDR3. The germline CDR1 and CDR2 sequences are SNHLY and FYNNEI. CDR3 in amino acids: CASSYFGGSTDTRYF. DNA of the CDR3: TGTGCCAGCAGTTACTTTGGCGGGTCCACAGATACGCGGTATTTT.

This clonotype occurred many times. Written as DNA, the CDR3 is TGTGCCACCTCCAACGCCGGCAGGGGGAGCGTCTACGAGCAGTACTTC. It codes for CATSNAGRGSVYEQYF. This sequence joins TRBV7-8 and TRBJ2-7, with TRBD1 identical over 7 bases. The trim removed 10 bases at V and 3 bases at J, leaving 18 bases unmatched. The CDR3 spans 16 residues. Per the germline V gene, CDR1 is SGHVS and CDR2 is FQNEAQ. The full variable domain, completed using reference TRBV7-8 and TRBJ2-7, is GAGVSQSPRYKVAKRGQDVALRCDPISGHVSLFWYQQALGQGPEFLTYFQNEAQLDKSGLPSDRFFAERPEGSVSTLKIQRTQQEDSAVYLCATSNAGRGSVYEQYFGPGTRLTVT.

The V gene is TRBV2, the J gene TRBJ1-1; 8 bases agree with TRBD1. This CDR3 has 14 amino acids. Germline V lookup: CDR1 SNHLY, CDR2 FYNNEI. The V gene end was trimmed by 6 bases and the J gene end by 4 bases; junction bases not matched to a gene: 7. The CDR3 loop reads CASRLQGVGTEAFF. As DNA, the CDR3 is TGTGCCAGCAGGTTACAGGGGGTGGGCACTGAAGCTTTCTTT. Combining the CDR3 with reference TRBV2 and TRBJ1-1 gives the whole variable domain EPEVTQTPSHQVTQMGQEVILRCVPISNHLYFYWYRQILGQKVEFLVSFYNNEISEKSEIFDDQFSVERPDGSNFTLKIRSTKLEDSAMYFCASRLQGVGTEAFFGQGTRLTVV.

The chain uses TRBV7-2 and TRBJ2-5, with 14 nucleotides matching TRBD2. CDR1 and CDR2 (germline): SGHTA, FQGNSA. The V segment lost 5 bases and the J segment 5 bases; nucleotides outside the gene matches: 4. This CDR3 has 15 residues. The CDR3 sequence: CASSRGLAGVETQYF. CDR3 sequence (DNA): TGTGCCAGCAGCCGGGGACTAGCGGGAGTGGAGACCCAGTACTTC.